This T cell receptor (beta chain) is drawn from a study of blood T cells in healthy people across ages. A second PCR, run for about 7 to 11 cycles, used a sample-barcoded 5' primer plus a J-beta primer mix. TCRdb re-called the 5' RACE reads with MiXCR, one entry per CDR3 protein. This table holds hundreds of thousands of distinct CDR3 sequences, 20% to 25% found once. Germline values: CDR1 MGHRA, CDR2 YSYEKL. The CDR3 totals 15 residues. With 1 base removed from V and 7 bases from J, the gap between germline ends came to 16 bases. The same sample was also studied in work on T cells of mothers and their children.

This clonotype originated in a boy aged 5-17 years in good health. The chain links TRBV4-1 to TRBJ1-2; tentative D call: TRBD1 (5 bases). The sample comprised blood. The chain's CDR3 is CASSQVLRGAFGYTF. CDR3 nucleotide sequence: TGCGCCAGCAGCCAAGTACTTAGGGGCGCGTTTGGCTACACCTTC.